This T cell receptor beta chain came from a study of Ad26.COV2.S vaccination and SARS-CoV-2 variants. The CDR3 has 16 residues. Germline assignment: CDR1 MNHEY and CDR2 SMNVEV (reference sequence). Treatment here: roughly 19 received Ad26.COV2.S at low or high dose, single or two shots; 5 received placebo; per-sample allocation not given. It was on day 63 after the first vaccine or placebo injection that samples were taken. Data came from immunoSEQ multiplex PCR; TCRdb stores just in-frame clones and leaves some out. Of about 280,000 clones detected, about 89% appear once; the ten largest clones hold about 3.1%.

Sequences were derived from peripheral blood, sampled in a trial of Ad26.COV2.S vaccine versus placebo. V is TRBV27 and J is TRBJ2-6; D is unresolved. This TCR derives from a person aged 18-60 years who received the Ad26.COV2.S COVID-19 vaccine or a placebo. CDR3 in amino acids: CVASARDSSGANVLTF. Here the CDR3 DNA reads TGTGTCGCGTCGGCAAGGGATAGCTCTGGGGCCAACGTCCTGACTTTC.